Listed here are 18 T cell receptor beta chains from one sample, sequenced in a study of identifying expanded T cells in peripheral blood. Method: immunoSEQ multiplex PCR; TCRdb's copy keeps in-frame clones and lacks some. The top ten clones hold 3% to 4% of a sample with some 91,000 clones, approximately 89% of them seen once. Sequenced sample: blood. The receptors stem from a person aged 18 to 70 in good health.

V gene TRBV7-2 combines with J gene TRBJ2-1; possibly TRBD1 for D (5 bases). The germline V gene has CDR1 SGHTA and CDR2 FQGNSA. The germline V and J ends were trimmed by 2 bases and 5 bases, with 10 bases remaining between them. CDR3 length equals 14 residues. The CDR3 bases are TGTGCCAGCAGCTTAACGACAGCAAACAATGAGCAGTTCTTC. Translating gives CASSLTTANNEQFF.

V is TRBV4-1 and J is TRBJ2-1; the D is unclear. Trimming removed 1 base from V and 4 bases from J, with 14 bases in between. Germline V gene data show CDR1 as MGHRA and CDR2 as YSYEKL. The CDR3 is 16 amino acids. As DNA, the CDR3 is TGCGCCAGCAGCCAAGTAGATCTAGTCCATTACAATGAGCAGTTCTTC. Protein sequence: CASSQVDLVHYNEQFF.

The chain carries TRBV6-5 and TRBJ2-4; D tentatively reads TRBD1 or TRBD2 (7 bases each). In germline, CDR1 is MNHEY, CDR2 SVGAGI. The CDR3 is 15 residues long. V lost 6 bases, J lost 0 bases, and 12 bases lay in between. The CDR3 protein is CASSQGGLAKNIQYF. As DNA, the CDR3 is TGTGCCAGCAGCCAGGGGGGGTTAGCCAAAAACATTCAGTACTTC.

This clone was counted a single time. The CDR3 loop is CASGSYRETQYF. The CDR3 DNA follows: TGTGCCTCCGGGTCTTACCGAGAGACCCAGTACTTC. The gene calls are TRBV30 and TRBJ2-5; D is uncertain. The V end was cut by 7 bases, the J end by 4 bases, with 13 bases between. Germline loops: CDR1 GTSNPN, CDR2 SVGIG (reference sequence). This CDR3 spans 12 amino acids. Combining the CDR3 with reference TRBV30 and TRBJ2-5 gives the whole variable domain SQTIHQWPATLVQPVGSPLSLECTVEGTSNPNLYWYRQAAGRGLQLLFYSVGIGQISSEVPQNLSASRPQDRQFILSSKKLLLSDSGFYLCASGSYRETQYFGPGTRLLVL.

This chain uses TRBV6-1 with TRBJ1-2; 7 nucleotides agree with TRBD1. Unmatched junction bases numbered 14, after V lost 2 bases and J lost 8 bases. The germline V gene has CDR1 MNHNS and CDR2 SASEGT. CDR3 size: 16 residues. The CDR3 DNA is TGTGCCAGCAGTGAACTGGACAGGCGCCCGGTATACGGCTACACCTTC. Protein product: CASSELDRRPVYGYTF.

CDR3 bases: TGCGCCAGCAGCCAGCTAGCGGGGGGGCAAGAGACCCAGTACTTC. This gives the protein CASSQLAGGQETQYF. The gene calls are TRBV5-1 and TRBJ2-5, with TRBD2 matching over 12 bases. The CDR3 extends over 15 amino acids. Germline lookup yields CDR1 SGHRS and CDR2 YFSETQ. The V and J ends lost 4 bases and 2 bases, in that order; junction bases with no gene match: 3.

The J gene is TRBJ2-3, the V gene TRBV19; 11 bases are a match to TRBD2. Germline V CDR1 and CDR2: LNHDA, SQIVND (reference sequence). V trimming: 4 bases; J trimming: 6 bases; junction bases outside the gene matches: 21. The CDR3 covers 20 residues. The CDR3 DNA is TGTGCCAGTAGTACCGAGGCGGGACTTGCTAGCGGGAGGCTTCCCGATACGCAGTATTTT. Encoded protein: CASSTEAGLASGRLPDTQYF. Full variable domain (rest looked up from reference TRBV19 and TRBJ2-3): DGGITQSPKYLFRKEGQNVTLSCEQNLNHDAMYWYRQDPGQGLRLIYYSQIVNDFQKGDIAEGYSVSREKKESFPLTVTSAQKNPTAFYLCASSTEAGLASGRLPDTQYFGPGTRLTVL.

This clone was counted a few times. The chain recombines TRBV28 with TRBJ1-2; D gene unclear. CDR1 is MDHEN and CDR2 is SYDVKM in the germline V gene. CDR3 length: 12 amino acids. The V end lost 2 bases, the J end lost 8 bases, and 9 bases lay between the germline ends. CDR3 DNA: TGTGCCAGCAGTTTAGTGGGGATCGGCTACACCTTC. This translates into CASSLVGIGYTF.

The J gene is TRBJ2-5, the V gene TRBV5-6; TRBD1 matches at 9 bases. The better agreement between TRBJ2-7 and the DNA end casts doubt on the J call. This CDR3 region has 14 residues. From germline, CDR1 is SGHDT and CDR2 YYEEEE. In DNA form, the CDR3 reads TGTGCCAGCAGTCCCCCGGGACAGGGCGACGAGCAGTACTTC. This translates into CASSPPGQGDEQYF.

The chain has TRBV28 and TRBJ1-1; 8 bases align to TRBD1. After removal of 10 bases from V and 0 bases from J, the junction contained 10 bases not matched to a gene. Looked up from germline, CDR1 is MDHEN and CDR2 is SYDVKM. CDR3 size: 15 residues. As DNA, the CDR3 is TGTGCCACCTCGACCAGGACAGGGATGAACACTGAAGCTTTCTTT. This sequence encodes CATSTRTGMNTEAFF.

This chain connects TRBV5-3 to TRBJ2-1; 10 bases match TRBD2. TRBV5-3 is assigned to the ORF class and has an uncertain function. This CDR3 has 18 residues. The V and J ends lost 0 bases and 7 bases, in that order; junction bases with no gene match: 13. The CDR3 here is CARSLASGGATGYNEQFF. CDR3 DNA: TGTGCCAGAAGCTTGGCCAGCGGGGGGGCCACGGGGTATAATGAGCAGTTCTTC.

The chain uses TRBV30 and TRBJ1-1, with TRBD1 matching 9 bases. Per germline, CDR1 GTSNPN and CDR2 SVGIG (reference sequence). V dropped 7 bases and J dropped 4; count of bases not matched to a gene: 7. The CDR3 consists of 13 residues. CDR3 sequence reads: CASDRGRGTEAFF. CDR3 bases: TGTGCCTCGGACAGGGGAAGGGGCACTGAAGCTTTCTTT.

The genes are TRBV5-1 and TRBJ2-5; 7 bases agree with TRBD2. With V trimmed by 4 bases and J by 1 base, 4 bases remained unmatched. This CDR3 has 14 amino acids. Germline V gene sequence: CDR1 SGHRS, CDR2 YFSETQ. The CDR3 DNA follows: TGCGCCAGCAGCCTCAGCGGGGCCCAAGAGACCCAGTACTTC. Its protein product is CASSLSGAQETQYF.

This sequence joins TRBV9 and TRBJ2-1; 8 bases are a match to TRBD2. The germline V gene encodes CDR1 SGDLS and CDR2 YYNGEE. Trimming at V came to 7 bases and at J to 9 bases, leaving 12 bases not matched to a gene. The CDR3 consists of 14 residues. CDR3 sequence: CASQKRETLGEQFF. The CDR3 DNA reads TGTGCCAGCCAGAAGCGGGAGACCCTAGGTGAGCAGTTCTTC.

The CDR3 DNA follows: TGCGCCAGCAGCCCAACCAGTCGAGGTTTGAATGAGCAGTTCTTC. It codes for CASSPTSRGLNEQFF. The V and J genes are TRBV5-1 and TRBJ2-1; D unclear. CDR3 length: 15 residues. The ends were cut back, 4 bases at V and 7 bases at J, with 18 bases in the middle. Germline values: CDR1 SGHRS, CDR2 YFSETQ.

In DNA form, the CDR3 reads TGTGCCAGCAGCCAGAGGGGCGTTTCGGGCTATGGCTACACCTTC. Translation: CASSQRGVSGYGYTF. V is TRBV11-2 and J is TRBJ1-2; the D gene is possibly TRBD1 (5 bases). Trimming shortened V by 5 bases and J by 4 bases, and 17 bases separated the two germline ends. CDR3 length: 15 residues. Germline CDR1 is SGHAT and CDR2 is FQNNGV. The variable domain in full, with the rest retrieved from reference TRBV11-2 and TRBJ1-2, is EAGVAQSPRYKIIEKRQSVAFWCNPISGHATLYWYQQILGQGPKLLIQFQNNGVVDDSQLPKDRFSAERLKGVDSTLKIQPAKLEDSAVYLCASSQRGVSGYGYTFGSGTRLTVV.

The chain joins TRBV19 to TRBJ1-5; maybe TRBD1 (6 bases). From germline, CDR1 is LNHDA and CDR2 SQIVND (reference sequence). Trimming left V 7 bases short and J 3 bases short, with 13 bases between. The CDR3 extends over 14 amino acids. CDR3 amino acids: CASTATGVNQPQHF. CDR3 nucleotide sequence: TGTGCCAGTACCGCGACAGGAGTCAATCAGCCCCAGCATTTT.

The chain employs TRBV27 and TRBJ1-2; a weak D match, TRBD1 (5 bases). Germline V gene lookup returns CDR1 MNHEY and CDR2 SMNVEV (reference sequence). The V end was cut by 8 bases, the J end by 7 bases, with 20 bases between. This CDR3 comprises 14 residues. The CDR3 loop is CASGYYRSVVGYTF. CDR3 DNA sequence: TGTGCCAGCGGTTACTACAGGTCGGTCGTTGGCTACACCTTC.